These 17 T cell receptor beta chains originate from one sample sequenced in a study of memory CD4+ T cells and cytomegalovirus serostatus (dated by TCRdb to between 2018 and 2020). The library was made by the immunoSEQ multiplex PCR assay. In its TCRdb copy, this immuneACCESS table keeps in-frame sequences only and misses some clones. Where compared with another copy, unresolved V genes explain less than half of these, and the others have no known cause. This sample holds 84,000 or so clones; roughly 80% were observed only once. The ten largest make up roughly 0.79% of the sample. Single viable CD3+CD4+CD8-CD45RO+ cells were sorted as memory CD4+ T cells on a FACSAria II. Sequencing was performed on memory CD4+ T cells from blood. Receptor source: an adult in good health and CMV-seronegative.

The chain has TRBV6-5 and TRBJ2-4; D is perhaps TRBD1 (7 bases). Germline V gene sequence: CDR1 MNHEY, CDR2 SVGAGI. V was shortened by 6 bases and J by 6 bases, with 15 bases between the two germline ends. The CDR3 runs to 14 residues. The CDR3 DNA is TGTGCCAGCAGGACGGAGGGGGCTGTAAACATTCAGTACTTC. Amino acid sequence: CASRTEGAVNIQYF.

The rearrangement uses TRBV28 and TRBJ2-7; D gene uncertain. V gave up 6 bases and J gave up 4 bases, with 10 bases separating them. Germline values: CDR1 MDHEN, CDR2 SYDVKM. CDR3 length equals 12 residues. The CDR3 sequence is CASRSLEYEQYF. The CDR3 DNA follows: TGTGCCAGCAGATCTCTAGAGTACGAGCAGTACTTC.

As DNA, the CDR3 is TGTGCCAGCAGTAAACGCCCGGACAGGGACTACGAGCAGTACTTC. Protein product: CASSKRPDRDYEQYF. The chain joins TRBV27 to TRBJ2-7; the match to TRBD1 covers 8 bases. V was pared by 5 bases and J by 3 bases, with 9 bases of the junction left unmatched. CDR1 MNHEY and CDR2 SMNVEV come from the germline V gene (reference sequence). The CDR3 is made up of 15 amino acids.

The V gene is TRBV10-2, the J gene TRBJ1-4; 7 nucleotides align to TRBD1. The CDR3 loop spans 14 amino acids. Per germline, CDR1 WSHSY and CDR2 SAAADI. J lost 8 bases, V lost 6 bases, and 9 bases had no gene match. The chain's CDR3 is CASRGDRGREKLFF. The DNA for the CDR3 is TGCGCCAGCAGGGGGGACAGAGGAAGGGAAAAACTGTTTTTT.

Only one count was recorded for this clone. Here the CDR3 DNA reads TGTGCCAGCAGCTTAGGATTGGGCCGCACGGGCTATGGCTACACCTTC. Its translation: CASSLGLGRTGYGYTF. This chain joins TRBV7-2 and TRBJ1-2; D unclear. Trimming left V 1 base short and J 4 bases short, with 16 bases between. Germline V gene sequence: CDR1 SGHTA, CDR2 FQGNSA. The CDR3 runs to 16 residues. Variable domain in full (rest from reference TRBV7-2 and TRBJ1-2): GAGVSQSPSNKVTEKGKDVELRCDPISGHTALYWYRQSLGQGLEFLIYFQGNSAPDKSGLPSDRFSAERTGGSVSTLTIQRTQQEDSAVYLCASSLGLGRTGYGYTFGSGTRLTVV.

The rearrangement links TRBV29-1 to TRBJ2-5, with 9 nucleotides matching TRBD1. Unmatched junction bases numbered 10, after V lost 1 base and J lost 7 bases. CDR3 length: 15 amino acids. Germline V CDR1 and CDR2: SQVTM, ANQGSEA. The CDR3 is CSVEVSGTGSGTQYF. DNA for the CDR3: TGCAGCGTTGAAGTCTCCGGGACAGGGTCAGGGACCCAGTACTTC. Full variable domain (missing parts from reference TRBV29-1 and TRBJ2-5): SAVISQKPSRDICQRGTSLTIQCQVDSQVTMMFWYRQQPGQSLTLIATANQGSEATYESGFVIDKFPISRPNLTFSTLTVSNMSPEDSSIYLCSVEVSGTGSGTQYFGPGTRLLVL.

CDR3 region: CASGLPLTTGQVSEGFYTF. CDR3 in DNA: TGTGCTAGTGGTTTGCCACTCACCACGGGACAGGTATCAGAAGGGTTCTACACCTTC. The rearrangement links TRBV12-5 to TRBJ1-2; TRBD1 agrees at 8 bases. The V and J ends lost 2 bases and 10 bases, in that order; junction bases with no gene match: 24. The CDR3 is made up of 19 amino acids. Germline lookup yields CDR1 LGHNT and CDR2 FRNRAP. Full variable domain (rest looked up from reference TRBV12-5 and TRBJ1-2): DARVTQTPRHKVTEMGQEVTMRCQPILGHNTVFWYRQTMMQGLELLAYFRNRAPLDDSGMPKDRFSAEMPDATLATLKIQPSEPRDSAVYFCASGLPLTTGQVSEGFYTFGSGTRLTVV.

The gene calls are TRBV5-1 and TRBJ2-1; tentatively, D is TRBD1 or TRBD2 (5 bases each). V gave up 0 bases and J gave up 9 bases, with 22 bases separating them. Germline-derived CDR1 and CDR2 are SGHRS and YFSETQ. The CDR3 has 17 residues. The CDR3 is CASSLARGGRGVGEQFF. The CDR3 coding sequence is TGCGCCAGCAGCTTGGCTCGGGGCGGAAGAGGGGTCGGTGAGCAGTTCTTC.

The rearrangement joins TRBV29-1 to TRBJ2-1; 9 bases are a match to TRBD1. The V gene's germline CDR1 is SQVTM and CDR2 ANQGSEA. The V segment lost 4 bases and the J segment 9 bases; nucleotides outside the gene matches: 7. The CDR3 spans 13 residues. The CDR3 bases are TGCAGCGTTGGACCGACAGGGGGACGTGAGCAGTTCTTC. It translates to CSVGPTGGREQFF.

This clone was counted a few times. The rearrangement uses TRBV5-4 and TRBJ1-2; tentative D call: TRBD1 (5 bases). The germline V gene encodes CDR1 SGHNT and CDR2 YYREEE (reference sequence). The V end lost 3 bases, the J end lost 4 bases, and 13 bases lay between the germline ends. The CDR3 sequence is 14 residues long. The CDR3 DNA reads TGTGCCAGCAGCTCACAGGAAACCCTCTATGGCTACACCTTC. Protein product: CASSSQETLYGYTF.

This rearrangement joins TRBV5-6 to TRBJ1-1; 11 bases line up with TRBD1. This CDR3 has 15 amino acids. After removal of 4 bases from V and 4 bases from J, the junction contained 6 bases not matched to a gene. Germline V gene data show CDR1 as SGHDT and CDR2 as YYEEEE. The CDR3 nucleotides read TGTGCCAGCAGCCCAGGGACAGGGGGGGGCACTGAAGCTTTCTTT. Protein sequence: CASSPGTGGGTEAFF.

The CDR3 is CASSSGGWGYTF. In nucleotides, the CDR3 is TGTGCCAGCAGTTCAGGGGGCTGGGGCTACACCTTC. J is TRBJ1-2 and V is TRBV28; 8 bases match TRBD1. Per germline, CDR1 MDHEN and CDR2 SYDVKM. The CDR3 runs to 12 residues. V trimming: 4 bases; J trimming: 8 bases; junction bases outside the gene matches: 3.

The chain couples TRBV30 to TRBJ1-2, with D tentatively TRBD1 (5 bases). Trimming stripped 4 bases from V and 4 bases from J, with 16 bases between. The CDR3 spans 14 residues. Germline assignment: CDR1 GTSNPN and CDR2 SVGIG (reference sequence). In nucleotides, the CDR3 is TGTGCCTGGACCCTCCAAGGGGAATCCTATGGCTACACCTTC. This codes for CAWTLQGESYGYTF.

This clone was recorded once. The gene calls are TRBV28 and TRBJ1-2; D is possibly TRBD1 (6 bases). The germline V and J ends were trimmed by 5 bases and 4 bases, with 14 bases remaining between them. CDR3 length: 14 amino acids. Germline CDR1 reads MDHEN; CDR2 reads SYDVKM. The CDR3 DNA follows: TGTGCCAGCAGTACTCCGGACAGCGTCTATGGCTACACCTTC. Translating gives CASSTPDSVYGYTF.

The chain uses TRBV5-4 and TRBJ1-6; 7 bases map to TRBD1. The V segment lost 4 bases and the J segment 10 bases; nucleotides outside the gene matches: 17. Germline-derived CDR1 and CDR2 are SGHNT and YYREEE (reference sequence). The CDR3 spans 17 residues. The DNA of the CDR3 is TGTGCCAGCAGCCTGACAGGGTCTCCGGGAGGGGACTCACCCCTCCACTTT. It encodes CASSLTGSPGGDSPLHF.

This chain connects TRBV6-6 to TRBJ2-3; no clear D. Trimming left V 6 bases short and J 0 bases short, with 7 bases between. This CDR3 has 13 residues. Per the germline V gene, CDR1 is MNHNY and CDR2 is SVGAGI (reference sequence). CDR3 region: CASRIESTDTQYF. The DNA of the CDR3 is TGTGCCAGCAGAATCGAAAGCACAGATACGCAGTATTTT.

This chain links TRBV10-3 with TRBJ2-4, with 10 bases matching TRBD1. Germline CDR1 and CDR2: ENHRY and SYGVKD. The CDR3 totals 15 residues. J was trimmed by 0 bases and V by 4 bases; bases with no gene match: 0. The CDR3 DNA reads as TGTGCCATCAGTGGGACAGGGGGAGCCAAAAACATTCAGTACTTC. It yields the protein CAISGTGGAKNIQYF.